Listed below are T cell receptor beta chains from one sample, sequenced in a study of identical twins. TCRdb fed the 5' RACE reads into MiXCR, producing one record per CDR3 protein. Of 200,000 to 300,000 distinct CDR3 sequences in the sample, approximately 7% were seen once. These data were also filed under a second study, of yellow fever vaccine responses in identical twins.

Sequencing used memory (CD45RO+) T cells sorted from blood. Every receptor here comes from a woman aged 18-29 years in good health. Both conserved end residues are part of each CDR3. The order of the fields is V gene, CDR3 length, J gene, D gene, clone size, CDR3 protein, CDR3 DNA. D genes are given only for firm matches. Clone size is shown for a subset of rows, as once, few, many or a class of expanded clone.

TRBV2	15	TRBJ2-1	.	many	CASSERGRYHNEQFF	TGTGCCAGCAGTGAAAGAGGGCGGTATCACAATGAGCAGTTCTTC
TRBV4-1	16	TRBJ1-1	.	few	CASSQDLQEVNTEAFF	TGCGCCAGCAGCCAAGACCTACAGGAGGTGAACACTGAAGCTTTCTTT
TRBV12-3/TRBV12-4	14	TRBJ1-6	.	.	CASSPLGGESPLHF	TGTGCCAGCAGTCCATTGGGAGGGGAATCACCCCTCCACTTT
TRBV5-1	17	TRBJ2-3	.	many	CASSLVQSGYVTDTQYF	TGCGCCAGCAGCTTGGTTCAGTCAGGCTACGTTACAGATACGCAGTATTTT
TRBV15	17	TRBJ2-1	TRBD2	.	CATSRGPLGTSDNEQFF	TGTGCCACCAGCAGAGGTCCCTTGGGGACTAGCGACAATGAGCAGTTCTTC
TRBV5-5	14	TRBJ2-5	.	few	CASSLETQLGTQYF	TGTGCCAGCAGCTTGGAGACCCAATTGGGGACCCAGTACTTC
TRBV20-1	13	TRBJ1-5	.	many	CSAGGMRNQPQHF	TGCAGTGCCGGGGGTATGCGCAATCAGCCCCAGCATTTT
TRBV10-2	14	TRBJ1-5	TRBD1	many	CASKSTGPTQPQHF	TGCGCCAGCAAATCGACAGGGCCAACTCAGCCCCAGCATTTT
TRBV20-1	13	TRBJ1-4	TRBD1	many	CSALDRGTEKLFF	TGCAGTGCCCTCGACAGGGGGACTGAAAAACTGTTTTTT
TRBV7-8	13	TRBJ2-1	.	few	CASSLTRLDEQFF	TGTGCCAGCAGCTTGACCCGGCTTGATGAGCAGTTCTTC
TRBV12-3/TRBV12-4	15	TRBJ2-7	TRBD2	many	CASTPGLAVSYEQYF	TGTGCCAGCACCCCCGGACTAGCGGTTTCCTACGAGCAGTACTTC
TRBV5-6	12	TRBJ2-1	.	.	CASSLRFYEQFF	TGTGCCAGCAGCTTGAGGTTCTATGAGCAGTTCTTC
TRBV5-1	13	TRBJ1-2	.	.	CASSLGGMYGYTF	TGCGCCAGCAGCTTAGGGGGGATGTATGGCTACACCTTC
TRBV20-1	12	TRBJ2-7	TRBD2	many	CSARTSGGVQYF	TGCAGTGCTAGAACCAGCGGGGGCGTGCAGTACTTC
TRBV20-1	16	TRBJ1-6	.	few	CSARDIYGGYNSPLHF	TGCAGTGCTAGAGACATCTATGGGGGCTATAATTCACCCCTCCACTTT
TRBV5-1	16	TRBJ2-5	TRBD2	many	CASTRTSGAPGETQYF	TGCGCCAGCACCCGGACTAGCGGGGCCCCCGGGGAGACCCAGTACTTC
TRBV28	13	TRBJ2-7	.	many	CASSSGQLHEQYF	TGTGCCAGCAGCTCCGGGCAATTACACGAGCAGTACTTC
TRBV6-2/TRBV6-3	15	TRBJ1-4	.	many	CASSYDGFTKEKLFF	TGTGCCAGCAGTTACGACGGCTTCACTAAAGAAAAACTGTTTTTT
TRBV20-1	12	TRBJ1-2	.	few	CSASGALYGYTF	TGCAGTGCGAGCGGGGCCCTCTATGGCTACACCTTC
TRBV5-1	15	TRBJ2-2	TRBD1	.	CGSSVGTGGTGELFF	TGCGGCAGCTCGGTGGGGACAGGTGGGACCGGGGAGCTGTTTTTT
TRBV11-2	15	TRBJ2-1	.	.	CASSLARGGYNEQFF	TGTGCCAGCAGCTTAGCTAGAGGAGGGTACAATGAGCAGTTCTTC
TRBV6-2/TRBV6-3	15	TRBJ2-5	TRBD1	many	CASSPPRTGRETQYF	TGTGCCAGCAGTCCCCCCAGGACAGGGAGGGAGACCCAGTACTTC
TRBV3-1	15	TRBJ2-2	TRBD2	few	CASSPLSSGAGELFF	TGTGCCAGCAGCCCCCTGAGTAGCGGGGCCGGGGAGCTGTTTTTT
TRBV5-1	13	TRBJ2-4	.	many	CEAGMVAKNIQYF	TGCGAAGCGGGTATGGTAGCCAAAAACATTCAGTACTTC
TRBV11-2	15	TRBJ1-1	.	few	CASSLGYTWNTEAFF	TGTGCCAGCAGCTTAGGATATACGTGGAACACTGAAGCTTTCTTT
TRBV5-1	14	TRBJ2-5	.	few	CASSPWAVQETQYF	TGCGCCAGCAGCCCCTGGGCAGTCCAAGAGACCCAGTACTTC
TRBV12-5	18	TRBJ2-6	.	.	CASGLVHGRGSGANVLTF	TGTGCTAGTGGTTTGGTACATGGCAGAGGCTCTGGGGCCAACGTCCTGACTTTC
TRBV5-6	16	TRBJ1-5	.	few	CASNTRGRGSNQPQHF	TGTGCCAGCAATACCCGGGGGCGCGGGAGCAATCAGCCCCAGCATTTT
TRBV2	13	TRBJ2-1	.	.	CASRTPNVDEQFF	TGTGCCAGCCGAACTCCTAATGTCGATGAGCAGTTCTTC
TRBV7-9	15	TRBJ1-1	.	many	CASSLGDRPGTEAFF	TGTGCCAGCAGCTTAGGCGACAGACCTGGCACTGAAGCTTTCTTT
TRBV10-3	15	TRBJ2-7	TRBD1	many	CAIRDRDRASYEQYF	TGTGCCATCAGGGACCGGGACAGGGCTTCCTACGAGCAGTACTTC
TRBV7-2	13	TRBJ2-5	.	many	CASSPGVVEAQYF	TGTGCCAGCAGCCCTGGGGTAGTAGAGGCCCAGTACTTC
TRBV7-9	15	TRBJ1-4	.	few	CASSYATVTNEKLFF	TGTGCCAGCAGCTACGCGACAGTTACGAATGAAAAACTGTTTTTT
TRBV29-1	12	TRBJ2-3	.	many	CSVRFSTDTQYF	TGCAGCGTGCGTTTTAGCACAGATACGCAGTATTTT
TRBV15	12	TRBJ2-1	.	many	CATSDTGFEQFF	TGTGCCACCAGCGACACAGGGTTTGAGCAGTTCTTC
TRBV6-5	16	TRBJ1-1	TRBD1	few	CASSSSGQGVGTEAFF	TGTGCCAGCAGTTCCTCGGGACAGGGAGTCGGCACTGAAGCTTTCTTT
TRBV27	12	TRBJ2-4	.	many	CASRQDRNIQYF	TGTGCCAGCAGACAAGACAGGAACATTCAGTACTTC
TRBV10-2	13	TRBJ2-3	.	.	CASGGGAGDTQYF	TGCGCCAGCGGAGGGGGGGCCGGAGATACGCAGTATTTT
TRBV20-1	14	TRBJ1-1	.	.	CSASEVLTNTEAFF	TGCAGTGCTAGCGAGGTTCTGACAAACACTGAAGCTTTCTTT
TRBV5-6	16	TRBJ2-5	.	.	CASSLGASEYQETQYF	TGTGCCAGCAGCTTGGGGGCTAGCGAGTACCAAGAGACCCAGTACTTC
TRBV20-1	11	TRBJ2-1	.	.	CSASRNNEQFF	TGCAGTGCTAGCCGGAACAATGAGCAGTTCTTC
TRBV7-9	12	TRBJ2-1	TRBD1	.	CASSQHRDSSFF	TGTGCCAGCAGCCAGCACCGGGACAGCTCTTTCTTC
TRBV4-1	14	TRBJ1-2	.	many	CASSQDPTSYGYTF	TGCGCCAGCAGCCAAGACCCTACGAGCTATGGCTACACCTTC
TRBV9	15	TRBJ2-3	.	few	CASSPGLIYEDTQYF	TGTGCCAGCAGCCCCGGACTAATATATGAAGATACGCAGTATTTT
TRBV15	15	TRBJ2-7	TRBD2	many	CATSPGTSGRFQQYF	TGTGCCACCTCACCCGGGACTAGCGGTCGTTTCCAGCAGTACTTC
TRBV7-6	14	TRBJ2-3	TRBD2	few	CASSLLAGTDTQYF	TGTGCCAGCAGCTTACTAGCGGGCACAGATACGCAGTATTTT
TRBV16	13	TRBJ1-2	.	few	CASSQTVNYGYTF	TGTGCCAGCAGCCAAACGGTTAACTATGGCTACACCTTC
TRBV24-1	14	TRBJ2-7	TRBD1	few	CATSDRDSSYEQYF	TGTGCCACCAGTGACCGGGACAGCTCCTACGAGCAGTACTTC
TRBV3-1	17	TRBJ2-3	TRBD2	.	CASSQDPLAGGVDTQYF	TGTGCCAGCAGCCAAGATCCCCTAGCGGGAGGAGTAGATACGCAGTATTTT